The rows below give T cell receptor beta chains drawn from one sample of a study of blood T cell repertoires in COVID-19. Libraries were prepared by immunoSEQ multiplex PCR; TCRdb keeps only in-frame clonotypes and omits some of them. The sample yields 20,000 to 25,000 clones, around nine tenths seen once. Input material: peripheral blood. These receptors were collected from a human donor with active COVID-19. The donor label of this sample is uncertain. CDR3s include the opening cysteine and the closing phenylalanine or tryptophan. Each record gives: J gene, D gene, clone size, V gene, CDR3 DNA, CDR3 protein. A D gene is named only where the DNA matches it firmly. Expanded clones are given a class, and other clones once, few, many or no size at all.

J gene: TRBJ2-7; D gene: TRBD1; clone size: -; V gene: TRBV5-6; CDR3 DNA: TGTGCCAGCAGCCCGACAGGGGGCCAAAACGAGCAGTACTTC; CDR3 protein: CASSPTGGQNEQYF
J gene: TRBJ2-6; D gene: TRBD1; clone size: -; V gene: TRBV19; CDR3 DNA: TGTGCCAGTAGTATCGGGACAGGGGGCTCTGGGGCCAACGTCCTGACTTTC; CDR3 protein: CASSIGTGGSGANVLTF
J gene: TRBJ2-1; D gene: -; clone size: -; V gene: TRBV12-5; CDR3 DNA: TGTGCTAGTGCCCCCGGCCTGGCGGGGGCCTCCTACAATGAGCAGTTCTTC; CDR3 protein: CASAPGLAGASYNEQFF
J gene: TRBJ2-1; D gene: -; clone size: -; V gene: TRBV3-1/TRBV3-2; CDR3 DNA: TGTGCCAGCAGCCAAGGGCACTGGAGCGATGAGCAGTTCTTC; CDR3 protein: CASSQGHWSDEQFF
J gene: TRBJ2-2; D gene: -; clone size: -; V gene: TRBV7-9; CDR3 DNA: TGTGCCAGCAGCTTAGTGCAGGGGCACACCGGGGAGCTGTTTTTT; CDR3 protein: CASSLVQGHTGELFF
J gene: TRBJ2-1; D gene: -; clone size: -; V gene: TRBV25-1; CDR3 DNA: TGTGCCAGCAGTGGGGGAGGAGGGGGGGAGAATGAGCAGTTCTTC; CDR3 protein: CASSGGGGGENEQFF
J gene: TRBJ1-2; D gene: -; clone size: -; V gene: TRBV15; CDR3 DNA: TGTGCCACCAGCAGAGATCGTAGGCAAGGGGGTGGCTACACCTTC; CDR3 protein: CATSRDRRQGGGYTF
J gene: TRBJ2-7; D gene: TRBD2; clone size: few; V gene: TRBV9; CDR3 DNA: TGTGCCAGCAGCGTAGGTAGCGGGAGGGCCTACGAGCAGTACTTC; CDR3 protein: CASSVGSGRAYEQYF
J gene: TRBJ2-7; D gene: -; clone size: -; V gene: TRBV2; CDR3 DNA: TGTGCCAGCAGTGTTGGCAGAACCTACGAGCAGTACTTC; CDR3 protein: CASSVGRTYEQYF
J gene: TRBJ2-7; D gene: -; clone size: -; V gene: TRBV7-3; CDR3 DNA: TGTGCCAGCAGCTTGGGATGGGGGGACGAGCAGTACTTC; CDR3 protein: CASSLGWGDEQYF
J gene: TRBJ1-1; D gene: -; clone size: medium-sized; V gene: TRBV11-1; CDR3 DNA: TGTGCCAGCAGCTTCGGGGGAAACACTGAAGCTTTCTTT; CDR3 protein: CASSFGGNTEAFF
J gene: TRBJ2-7; D gene: -; clone size: -; V gene: TRBV7-8; CDR3 DNA: TGTGCCAGCAGCTTAGGGGCAGCACCCTACGAGCAGTACTTC; CDR3 protein: CASSLGAAPYEQYF
J gene: TRBJ2-1; D gene: TRBD2; clone size: -; V gene: TRBV4-2; CDR3 DNA: TGTGCCAGCAGCCAAGCTGCCGGCGGGAGCTATGAGCAGTTCTTC; CDR3 protein: CASSQAAGGSYEQFF
J gene: TRBJ2-7; D gene: -; clone size: -; V gene: TRBV21-1; CDR3 DNA: TGTGCCAGCAGCAACCGGGACAGGGACGTCGAGCAGTACTTC; CDR3 protein: CASSNRDRDVEQYF
J gene: TRBJ2-1; D gene: TRBD1; clone size: -; V gene: TRBV7-9; CDR3 DNA: TGTGCCAGCAGCACCCGGGACAGGGTCTTAACCCCCTACAATGAGCAGTTCTTC; CDR3 protein: CASSTRDRVLTPYNEQFF
J gene: TRBJ2-2; D gene: TRBD2; clone size: -; V gene: TRBV24-1; CDR3 DNA: TGTGCCACCAGTGATTTGAAGGCTAGCGGGAAAAATTTAGCGAACACCGGGGAGCTGTTTTTT; CDR3 protein: CATSDLKASGKNLANTGELFF
J gene: TRBJ2-1; D gene: TRBD2; clone size: -; V gene: TRBV5-1; CDR3 DNA: TGCGCCAGCAGCTTGCTTACTAGCGGCAATGAGCAGTTCTTC; CDR3 protein: CASSLLTSGNEQFF
J gene: TRBJ1-1; D gene: -; clone size: -; V gene: TRBV3-1/TRBV3-2; CDR3 DNA: TGTGCCAGCAGCCAGAGACAGGCCTTGAACACTGAAGCTTTCTTT; CDR3 protein: CASSQRQALNTEAFF
J gene: TRBJ1-6; D gene: TRBD1; clone size: -; V gene: TRBV5-1; CDR3 DNA: TGCGCCAGCAGCTTGGGACAGGGCTTGACACCCCTCCACTTT; CDR3 protein: CASSLGQGLTPLHF
J gene: TRBJ2-3; D gene: TRBD1; clone size: -; V gene: TRBV24-1; CDR3 DNA: TGTGCCACCAGCCGGACAGGGCGAACCAATACGCAGTATTTT; CDR3 protein: CATSRTGRTNTQYF
J gene: TRBJ2-1; D gene: TRBD1; clone size: -; V gene: TRBV15; CDR3 DNA: TGTGCCACCAGCAGAGAAGACAGGGCATTAGATGAGCAGTTCTTC; CDR3 protein: CATSREDRALDEQFF
J gene: TRBJ2-1; D gene: TRBD2; clone size: -; V gene: TRBV27; CDR3 DNA: TGTGCCAGCAGTTCTACTAGCGGGGGTTACAATGAGCAGTTCTTC; CDR3 protein: CASSSTSGGYNEQFF
J gene: TRBJ1-6; D gene: -; clone size: -; V gene: TRBV4-2; CDR3 DNA: TGTGCCAGCAGCCAATACGACACAGCCAATTCACCCCTCCACTTT; CDR3 protein: CASSQYDTANSPLHF
J gene: TRBJ2-7; D gene: -; clone size: -; V gene: TRBV12-3/TRBV12-4; CDR3 DNA: TGTGCCAGTGGAGAATTAACCTACGAGCAGTACTTC; CDR3 protein: CASGELTYEQYF
J gene: TRBJ1-1; D gene: -; clone size: -; V gene: TRBV15; CDR3 DNA: TGTGCCACCAGCAGAGATCTGCGGGTAACTGAAGCTTTCTTT; CDR3 protein: CATSRDLRVTEAFF
J gene: TRBJ1-5; D gene: TRBD1; clone size: -; V gene: TRBV19; CDR3 DNA: TGTGCCAGTAGTATCTGGGGGTCAGGGGGTTATAGCAATCAGCCCCAGCATTTT; CDR3 protein: CASSIWGSGGYSNQPQHF
J gene: TRBJ1-6; D gene: -; clone size: -; V gene: TRBV10-2; CDR3 DNA: TGCGCCAGCAGTGAGACAGGGACCGCAGCAAACTCACCCCTCCACTTT; CDR3 protein: CASSETGTAANSPLHF
J gene: TRBJ2-5; D gene: -; clone size: -; V gene: TRBV28; CDR3 DNA: TGTGCCAGCACCCCGCCCGGCAGGCGAGAGACCCAGTACTTC; CDR3 protein: CASTPPGRRETQYF
J gene: TRBJ2-7; D gene: TRBD2; clone size: -; V gene: TRBV19; CDR3 DNA: TGTGCCAGCAGCTCCGTGACTAGCGGGTATCCTTCCTACGAGCAGTACTTC; CDR3 protein: CASSSVTSGYPSYEQYF
J gene: TRBJ1-5; D gene: TRBD1; clone size: few; V gene: TRBV6-5; CDR3 DNA: TGTGCCAGCAGCACCCGGGACAGGGGTAATCAGCCCCAGCATTTT; CDR3 protein: CASSTRDRGNQPQHF
J gene: TRBJ1-2; D gene: -; clone size: -; V gene: TRBV5-4; CDR3 DNA: TGTGCCAGCAGCTTGGCCAGTAGGAGTTTAAACTATGGCTACACCTTC; CDR3 protein: CASSLASRSLNYGYTF
J gene: TRBJ2-6; D gene: -; clone size: few; V gene: TRBV4-2; CDR3 DNA: TGTGCCAGCAGCCAAGGACAGACCTCTGGGGCCAACGTCCTGACTTTC; CDR3 protein: CASSQGQTSGANVLTF
J gene: TRBJ2-1; D gene: -; clone size: -; V gene: TRBV4-3; CDR3 DNA: TGCGCCAGCAGCCAAGGGCCGTTTTCCCAGTACAATGAGCAGTTCTTC; CDR3 protein: CASSQGPFSQYNEQFF
J gene: TRBJ1-1; D gene: -; clone size: -; V gene: TRBV11-3; CDR3 DNA: TGTGCTTGTGGCGGGGCGTGGAACACTGAAGCTTTCTTT; CDR3 protein: CACGGAWNTEAFF
J gene: TRBJ2-3; D gene: TRBD2; clone size: -; V gene: TRBV9; CDR3 DNA: TGTGCCAGCAGCGTAGCTCCTAGCGGGGTCCCAGATACGCAGTATTTT; CDR3 protein: CASSVAPSGVPDTQYF
J gene: TRBJ2-1; D gene: TRBD2; clone size: -; V gene: TRBV11-2; CDR3 DNA: TGTGCCAGCAACCTTCTCGGGGGGATGAAACAGTTCTTC; CDR3 protein: CASNLLGGMKQFF
J gene: TRBJ2-7; D gene: TRBD2; clone size: -; V gene: TRBV28; CDR3 DNA: TGTGCCAGCAGTCCCCGGTTTAGCGGGAGGTACGAGCAGTACTTC; CDR3 protein: CASSPRFSGRYEQYF
J gene: TRBJ2-7; D gene: TRBD2; clone size: once; V gene: TRBV6-4; CDR3 DNA: TGTGCCAGCACCCGAGAAGCGGGGGTCCCTTGGACTTGCGAGCAGTACTTC; CDR3 protein: CASTREAGVPWTCEQYF
J gene: TRBJ2-1; D gene: -; clone size: -; V gene: TRBV20-1; CDR3 DNA: TGCAGTGCAAGGAGGGTCTATGAGCAGTTCTTC; CDR3 protein: CSARRVYEQFF
J gene: TRBJ2-1; D gene: TRBD2; clone size: -; V gene: TRBV7-2; CDR3 DNA: TGTGCCAGCAGCCCCGGGACTAGCGGGTACAATGAGCAGTTCTTC; CDR3 protein: CASSPGTSGYNEQFF
J gene: TRBJ2-4; D gene: TRBD1; clone size: once; V gene: TRBV19; CDR3 DNA: TGTGCCAGTAGCCCTAACGACAGGGGCCTAGCCAAAAACATTCAGTACTTC; CDR3 protein: CASSPNDRGLAKNIQYF
J gene: TRBJ2-1; D gene: TRBD2; clone size: -; V gene: TRBV7-8; CDR3 DNA: TGTGCCAGCAGCTTACCAAGGGAGGGTCCCTACAATGAGCAGTTCTTC; CDR3 protein: CASSLPREGPYNEQFF